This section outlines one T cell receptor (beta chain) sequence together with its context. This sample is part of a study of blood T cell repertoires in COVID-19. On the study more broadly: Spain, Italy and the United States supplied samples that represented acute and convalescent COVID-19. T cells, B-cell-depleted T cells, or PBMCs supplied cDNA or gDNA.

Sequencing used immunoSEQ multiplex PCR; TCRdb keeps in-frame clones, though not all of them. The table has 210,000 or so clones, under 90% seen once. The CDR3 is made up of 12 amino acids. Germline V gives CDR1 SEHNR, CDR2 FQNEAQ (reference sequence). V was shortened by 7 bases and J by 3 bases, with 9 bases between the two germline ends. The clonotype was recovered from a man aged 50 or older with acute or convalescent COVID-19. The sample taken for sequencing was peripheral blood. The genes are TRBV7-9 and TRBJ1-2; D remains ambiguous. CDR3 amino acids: CASNSLDYGYTF. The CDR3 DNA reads TGTGCCAGCAACTCCTTGGACTATGGCTACACCTTC. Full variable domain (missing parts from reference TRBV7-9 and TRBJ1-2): DTGVSQNPRHKITKRGQNVTFRCDPISEHNRLYWYRQTLGQGPEFLTYFQNEAQLEKSRLLSDRFSAERPKGSFSTLEIQRTEQGDSAMYLCASNSLDYGYTFGSGTRLTVV.